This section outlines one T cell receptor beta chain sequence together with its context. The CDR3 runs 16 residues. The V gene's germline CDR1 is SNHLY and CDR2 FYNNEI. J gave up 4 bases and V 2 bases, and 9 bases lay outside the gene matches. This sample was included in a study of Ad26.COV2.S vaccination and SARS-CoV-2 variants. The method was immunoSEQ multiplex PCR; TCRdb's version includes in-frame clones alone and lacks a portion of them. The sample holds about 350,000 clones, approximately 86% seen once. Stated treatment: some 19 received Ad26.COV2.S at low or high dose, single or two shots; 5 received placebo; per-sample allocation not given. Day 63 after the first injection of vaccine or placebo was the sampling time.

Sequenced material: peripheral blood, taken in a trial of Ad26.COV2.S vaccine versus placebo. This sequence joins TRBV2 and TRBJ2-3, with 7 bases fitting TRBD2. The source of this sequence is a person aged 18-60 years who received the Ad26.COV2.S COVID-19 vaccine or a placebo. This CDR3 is CASSELRGRGADTQYF. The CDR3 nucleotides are TGTGCCAGCAGTGAACTGCGCGGGAGAGGCGCAGATACGCAGTATTTT.